The 7 T cell receptor beta chains in this list originate from one sample, sequenced in a study of blood T cell repertoires in COVID-19. Sequenced by immunoSEQ multiplex PCR; TCRdb stores in-frame clones only, minus some. The table lists 20,000 to 25,000 clones, over 75% of them singletons. What was sequenced was peripheral blood. These receptors originate from a human donor in a cohort sampled during active COVID-19.

The rearrangement uses TRBV4-2 and TRBJ2-1; TRBD2 aligns across 12 bases. V gave up 5 bases and J gave up 4 bases; unmatched junction bases: 3. This CDR3 contains 15 residues. CDR1 and CDR2 from the germline V gene are LGHNA and YNFKEQ. CDR3 DNA: TGTGCCAGCAGCAGGACTAGCGGGGCATACAATGAGCAGTTCTTC. This codes for CASSRTSGAYNEQFF.

For the CDR3, the DNA is TGTGCCAGCAGTTACTTAGTCCTGACAGGGCTAAACACCGGGGAGCTGTTTTTT. Protein: CASSYLVLTGLNTGELFF. The rearrangement uses TRBV6-2 or TRBV6-3 and TRBJ2-2, with 7 positions matching TRBD1. Germline V gene data show CDR1 as MNHEY and CDR2 as SVGEGT. V trimming: 1 base; J trimming: 2 bases; junction bases outside the gene matches: 10. This CDR3 contains 18 residues.

The DNA for the CDR3 is TGTGCCAGCAGCGGTACCGGGGGGGCCGCCGGGGAGCTGTTTTTT. Protein: CASSGTGGAAGELFF. V is TRBV9 and J is TRBJ2-2; 8 bases agree with TRBD2. CDR1 and CDR2 from the germline V gene are SGDLS and YYNGEE. V was clipped by 3 bases and J by 6 bases; unmatched bases: 7. The CDR3 sequence is 15 residues long.

This clone occurred once. The chain couples TRBV6-5 to TRBJ2-7; no firm D call. The germline gives CDR1 MNHEY, CDR2 SVGAGI. This CDR3 spans 11 amino acids. V shed 8 bases and J shed 3 bases, with 8 bases lying between them. The CDR3 nucleotides read TGTGCCAGCGAATCAGTCTACGAGCAGTACTTC. It yields the protein CASESVYEQYF.

The chain links TRBV5-1 to TRBJ1-2; unclear D gene. V was cut by 4 bases and J by 7 bases, with 11 bases left in between. Germline V gene lookup returns CDR1 SGHRS and CDR2 YFSETQ. The CDR3 extends over 12 amino acids. The CDR3 DNA reads TGCGCCAGCAGCCGGGAGGGTACTGGCTACACCTTC. This gives the protein CASSREGTGYTF.

This rearrangement joins TRBV3-1 (or the pseudogene TRBV3-2) to TRBJ1-2; unclear D gene. The CDR3 is 15 residues long. Germline assignment: CDR1 LGHDT and CDR2 YNNKEL (reference sequence). Trimming removed 4 bases at V and 4 bases at J, with 16 bases between. This CDR3 is CASSLRLKGGYGYTF. As DNA, the CDR3 is TGTGCCAGCAGCCTTCGTCTAAAGGGAGGCTATGGCTACACCTTC.

The V gene is TRBV11-2, the J gene TRBJ2-2; TRBD2 matches 7 bases. Per germline, CDR1 SGHAT and CDR2 FQNNGV. CDR3 length: 15 residues. The ends lost 3 bases at V and 4 bases at J; junction bases unmatched: 5. CDR3 sequence (DNA): TGTGCCAGCAGCTTTCCGGGGGGAGGCACCGGGGAGCTGTTTTTT. Translation: CASSFPGGGTGELFF.